This T cell receptor beta chain was captured in a study of blood T cell repertoires in COVID-19. This clone has more than one count but fewer than ten. The germline CDR1 and CDR2 sequences are LGHNA and YSLEER. Trimming took 0 bases from V and 4 from J, leaving 12 bases between them. The CDR3 totals 15 residues. Repertoires were generated with immunoSEQ multiplex PCR, while TCRdb's copy carries only in-frame clones and drops some. The table lists about 46,000 clones, roughly nine tenths of them singletons. This rearrangement joins TRBV4-3 to TRBJ1-2; D gene uncertain. Sequencing was performed on PBMCs or T cells enriched from blood (not recorded which). The TCR sequence derives from a woman in her 50s who had recovered from COVID-19. DNA of the CDR3: TGCGCCAGCAGCCAAGATATAAGGCCGGGCTATGGCTACACCTTC. The encoded protein is CASSQDIRPGYGYTF.